These 8 T cell receptor beta chains came from one sample sequenced in a study of response to subunit inactivated influenza vaccine. Each CDR3 protein is one row after TCRdb ran MiXCR on the RT-PCR reads. There are about 650,000 distinct CDR3 sequences in the sample; around 15% occur only once, and 7.6% lies in the top ten. The sequenced sample was PBMCs from blood, obtained roughly 15 days before vaccination. The receptors were sampled from a man aged 45-65 years who received an inactivated influenza vaccine.

This chain joins TRBV12-3 or TRBV12-4 and TRBJ2-1; D might be TRBD1 (5 bases). V gave up 5 bases and J gave up 10 bases, with 6 bases separating them. The CDR3 has 10 amino acids. In nucleotides, the CDR3 is TGTGCCAGCAGTCACAGGGAGCAGTTCTTC. Encoded protein: CASSHREQFF.

This clonotype was counted a few times. V gene TRBV4-2 combines with J gene TRBJ2-7; 13 bases align to TRBD2. The CDR3 has 18 amino acids. Germline V CDR1 and CDR2: LGHNA, YNFKEQ. Unmatched junction bases numbered 10, after V lost 5 bases and J lost 0 bases. CDR3 in amino acids: CASSSRLAGGTSSYEQYF. CDR3 DNA: TGTGCCAGCAGCTCTCGACTAGCGGGGGGTACGAGCTCCTACGAGCAGTACTTC.

The chain links TRBV29-1 to TRBJ2-1; D gene unclear. V lost 1 base, J lost 0 bases, and 10 bases lay in between. Germline assignment: CDR1 SQVTM and CDR2 ANQGSEA. This CDR3 is 15 amino acids long. CDR3 amino acids: CSVEGSKSSYNEQFF. The CDR3 nucleotides are TGCAGCGTTGAAGGTTCTAAAAGCTCCTACAATGAGCAGTTCTTC.

Regarding this clonotype: One base away lies a much larger clone, so this may be a sequencing read error. The CDR3 region is CSSSKSGQNNEQFF. In DNA form, the CDR3 reads TGTTCCAGCAGCAAGAGCGGACAGAACAATGAGCAGTTCTTC. The rearrangement joins TRBV12-3 or TRBV12-4 to TRBJ2-1; the D gene is possibly TRBD1 (6 bases). CDR3 length: 14 residues.

The rearrangement joins TRBV27 to TRBJ1-2; unclear D gene. The CDR3 contains 15 residues. The germline V gene encodes CDR1 MNHEY and CDR2 SMNVEV (reference sequence). Trimming cost V 3 bases and J 6 bases, with 17 bases left between them. CDR3 nucleotides: TGTGCCAGCAGTTTTAATGGTGAAGGGTTCAATGGCTACACCTTC. Encoded protein: CASSFNGEGFNGYTF.

The J gene is TRBJ2-1, the V gene TRBV11-2; TRBD1 aligns across 7 bases. Germline V gives CDR1 SGHAT, CDR2 FQNNGV. This CDR3 has 13 amino acids. Losses at the gene ends were 10 bases for V and 7 bases for J; bases not matched to a gene: 10. The DNA for the CDR3 is TGTGCCACCGCTGACAGGGTGGTGAATGAGCAGTTCTTC. Its protein is CATADRVVNEQFF.

This clonotype showed up just a few times. The CDR3 reads CSAIRQGAISADSPLHF. CDR3 nucleotide sequence: TGCAGTGCTATACGGCAGGGTGCGATTTCCGCGGATTCACCCCTCCACTTT. This chain connects TRBV20-1 to TRBJ1-6; D perhaps matches TRBD1 (5 bases). The CDR3 length is 17 residues. The germline gives CDR1 DFQATT, CDR2 SNEGSKA (reference sequence). The V end was cut by 4 bases, the J end by 8 bases, with 24 bases between.

Only a few counts were recorded for this clonotype. The rearrangement uses TRBV5-1 and TRBJ2-2; TRBD2 is a possible D gene (5 bases). V dropped 3 bases and J dropped 5 bases, with 20 bases sitting between them. The CDR3 extends over 17 amino acids. Germline assignment: CDR1 SGHRS and CDR2 YFSETQ. CDR3 region: CASSYSLTEGLTGELFF. CDR3 in DNA: TGCGCCAGCAGCTACTCTCTAACCGAGGGATTAACCGGGGAGCTGTTTTTT.